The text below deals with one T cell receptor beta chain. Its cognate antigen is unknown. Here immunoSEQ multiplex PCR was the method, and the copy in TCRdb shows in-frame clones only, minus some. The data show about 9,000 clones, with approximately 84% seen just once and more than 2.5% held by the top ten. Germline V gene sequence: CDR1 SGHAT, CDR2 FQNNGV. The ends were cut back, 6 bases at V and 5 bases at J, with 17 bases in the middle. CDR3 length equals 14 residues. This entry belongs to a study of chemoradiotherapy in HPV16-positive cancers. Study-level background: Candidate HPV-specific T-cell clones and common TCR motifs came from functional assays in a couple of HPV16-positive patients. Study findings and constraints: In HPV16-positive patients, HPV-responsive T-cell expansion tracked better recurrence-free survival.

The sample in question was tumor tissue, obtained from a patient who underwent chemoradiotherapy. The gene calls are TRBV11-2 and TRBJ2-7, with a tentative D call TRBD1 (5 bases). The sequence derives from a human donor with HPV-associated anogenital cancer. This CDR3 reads CASRQQVWENEQYF. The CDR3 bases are TGTGCCAGCAGACAACAGGTTTGGGAAAACGAGCAGTACTTC.